This TCR beta chain was sequenced in a study of cytomegalovirus exposure and HLA in healthy donors. For the study at large: Drawn from HLA-typed donors, approximately 86 million unique TCRs were held in an early data release. Points from the study as a whole: Information on immune exposure was restricted to one variable (CMV serostatus).

This clone was seen more than once but under ten times. Its antigen is still unknown. Vbeta (60) and Jbeta (13) primers were used in the PCR. Profiled with immunoSEQ multiplex PCR; TCRdb holds only in-frame clones, not every one. The repertoire holds under 150,000 clones, with nearly 80% as singletons. CDR3 length: 13 residues. Germline assignment: CDR1 MDHEN and CDR2 SYDVKM. Trimming removed 0 bases at V and 4 bases at J, with 7 bases between. This TCR was recovered from a woman aged 40-49 years in good health and CMV-seronegative. The chain recombines TRBV28 with TRBJ2-7; D gene uncertain. The specimen sequenced was PBMCs. CDR3 protein: CASSLWVTYEQYF. The CDR3 DNA sequence: TGTGCCAGCAGTTTATGGGTTACATACGAGCAGTACTTC.